This T cell receptor (beta chain) was identified in a study of CD8+CD57+ T cells in acquired aplastic anemia. Using genomic DNA as the template, TCR beta VDJ and CDR3 profiling was carried out. TCRdb ran MiXCR on the reads and lists one entry per CDR3 protein. The profile shows about 150,000 distinct CDR3 sequences, roughly 49% of them singletons. By flow cytometry, patients selected for sequencing had shown an expansion of CD8+CD57+ cells. Study-wide findings and caveats: Shared by patients and controls, 25 to 30 CD8+ CDR3s were abundant in patients.

The table lists this clonotype with many counts. Its antigen is undetermined. Material: sorted CD4+, CD8+, or CD8+CD57+ T cells (not recorded which) from PBMCs. The sequence was collected from a human donor with aplastic anemia.

The CDR3 reads CASSVDDRGGYTF. CDR3 DNA: TGTGCCAGCAGCGTAGATGACAGGGGTGGCTACACCTTC. The chain recombines TRBV9 with TRBJ1-2; TRBD1 agrees at 8 bases. The CDR3 totals 13 residues. V lost 0 bases to trimming and J lost 7 bases; unmatched junction nucleotides: 2. CDR1 is SGDLS and CDR2 is YYNGEE in the germline V gene.